The 8 T cell receptor beta chains below were found in one sample sequenced in a study of cytomegalovirus exposure and HLA in healthy donors (TCRdb year 2017). Library creation used the immunoSEQ multiplex PCR assay. For the multiplex PCR, a mixture combining 60 forward primers for TCR Vbeta segments and 13 reverse primers for TCR Jbeta segments was used. The source is immuneACCESS, and TCRdb retained only in-frame sequences with V and J called. Part of the clones is not carried over; for the studies checked, unresolved V genes explain less than half of this, and the remainder is unexplained. This sample comprises 65,000 to 75,000 clones, roughly two thirds of them detected only once. The ten largest clonotypes hold about 2% of the sample. Sequencing input: PBMCs. All receptors come from a woman aged 25 to 45 in good health and CMV-seronegative.

This chain links TRBV18 with TRBJ1-3, with D possibly TRBD1 on 6 matching bases. The V gene's germline CDR1 is KGHSH and CDR2 LQKENI. V was clipped by 3 bases and J by 0 bases, with 12 bases between them. The CDR3 sequence is 16 residues long. The CDR3 loop reads CASSPFGQPSGNTIYF. The CDR3 DNA is TGTGCCAGCTCACCCTTTGGACAGCCCTCTGGAAACACCATATATTTT.

CDR3 coding DNA: TGTGCCAGCAGTTACTTGGCAGGCCTCCAATACGAGCAGTACTTC. As protein: CASSYLAGLQYEQYF. The chain carries TRBV6-5 and TRBJ2-7, with D hard to call. The CDR3 has 15 residues. The V end was cut by 1 base, the J end by 4 bases, with 14 bases between. Germline V gene lookup returns CDR1 MNHEY and CDR2 SVGAGI.

This chain uses TRBV5-1 with TRBJ1-2; TRBD1 agrees at 8 bases. This CDR3 contains 14 residues. V lost 4 bases to trimming and J lost 5 bases; unmatched junction nucleotides: 7. The germline V gene has CDR1 SGHRS and CDR2 YFSETQ. The CDR3 region has the DNA TGCGCCAGCAGCCCGACGACAGGGGCTTATGGCTACACCTTC. It encodes CASSPTTGAYGYTF.

This chain joins TRBV6-6 and TRBJ2-7; the match to TRBD1 covers 9 bases. CDR1 is MNHNY, CDR2 SVGAGI, per germline (reference sequence). V lost 6 bases to trimming and J lost 3 bases; unmatched junction nucleotides: 3. CDR3 size: 13 residues. The CDR3 region has the DNA TGTGCCAGCAGGGGACAGGGAAACTACGAGCAGTACTTC. Amino acid sequence: CASRGQGNYEQYF.

V and J are TRBV7-3 and TRBJ1-5; TRBD1 might be the D (5 bases). Germline V gene lookup returns CDR1 SGHTA and CDR2 FQGTGA. The length of the CDR3 is 14 residues. V was shortened by 3 bases and J by 2 bases, with 8 bases between the two germline ends. The CDR3 protein is CASSFTGGNQPQHF. CDR3 coding DNA: TGTGCCAGCAGCTTTACGGGGGGCAATCAGCCCCAGCATTTT.

The chain recombines TRBV7-9 with TRBJ2-7; 7 bases fit TRBD2. This CDR3 comprises 13 residues. V shed 9 bases and J 0 bases; nucleotides not matched to a gene: 5. Germline V lookup: CDR1 SEHNR, CDR2 FQNEAQ (reference sequence). CDR3 sequence: CARGLTSSYEQYF. CDR3 bases: TGTGCCAGGGGACTAACCAGCTCCTACGAGCAGTACTTC. The variable domain in full, with the rest retrieved from reference TRBV7-9 and TRBJ2-7, is DTGVSQNPRHKITKRGQNVTFRCDPISEHNRLYWYRQTLGQGPEFLTYFQNEAQLEKSRLLSDRFSAERPKGSFSTLEIQRTEQGDSAMYLCARGLTSSYEQYFGPGTRLTVT.

The CDR3 sequence: CASSLAPENTEAFF. In DNA, the CDR3 is TGCGCCAGCAGCTTGGCCCCAGAGAACACTGAAGCTTTCTTT. This chain connects TRBV5-1 to TRBJ1-1, with D unresolved. CDR1 SGHRS and CDR2 YFSETQ come from the germline V gene. Deletions cut 0 bases from V and 1 base from J, with 7 bases between. The CDR3 contains 14 residues.

This clone has only one observation. This specimen includes other DNA sequences encoding the same CDR3. V and J are TRBV9 and TRBJ2-7, with TRBD1 matching 7 bases. Germline V lookup: CDR1 SGDLS, CDR2 YYNGEE. J was trimmed by 2 bases and V by 0 bases; bases with no gene match: 2. The CDR3 loop spans 14 amino acids. CDR3 DNA sequence: TGTGCCAGCAGCGTAGGTCAGGGGGCCTACGAGCAGTACTTC. Protein product: CASSVGQGAYEQYF.